The clone carrying this T cell receptor (beta chain) occurred many times. Its antigen is undetermined. Amplified regions were TCR beta CDR3 sequences from RNA transcripts. HTBI primers were the set used in a first-round RT-PCR of the TCR CDR3. TCRdb processed the multiplex PCR reads anew with MiXCR; each CDR3 protein has one entry. The sample lists 350,000 or so distinct CDR3 sequences, roughly a fifth occurring once. If no ophthalmopathy progression occurred within 18 months, Graves' hyperthyroidism was stable. Criteria for exclusion of patients were uncontrolled infection, other autoimmune disease, pregnancy or lactation. This entry comes from a study of T cells in Graves' hyperthyroidism and ophthalmopathy. Background on the study: Initial diagnosis, before any treatment, was when peripheral blood was collected.

Findings of the study overall: Peripheral blood also featured most of the thyroid clonotypes expanded above 0.001.

The receptor's source is a woman in her forties or fifties with Graves' hyperthyroidism. The sequencing sample was made of blood.

CDR3 amino acids: CASSLDSAWGETQYF. The DNA for the CDR3 is TGTGCCAGCAGCTTAGATTCGGCATGGGGAGAGACCCAGTACTTC. The V gene is TRBV11-2, the J gene TRBJ2-5; no reliable D call. The CDR3 sequence is 15 residues long. The germline V gene encodes CDR1 SGHAT and CDR2 FQNNGV. Trimming removed 0 bases at V and 4 bases at J, with 12 bases between.